The source of this T cell receptor (beta chain) is a study of T-cell reconstitution after alpha-beta-depleted transplantation in children. Study-wide points: At day 60, the high TCRbeta diversity found in some patients originated from recipient T cells and thymic progenitors that had survived.

The CDR3 sequence is 14 residues long. Trimming removed 1 base at V and 2 bases at J, with 6 bases between. The authors prepared the TCRbeta library with unique molecular identifiers. MiXCR, applied by TCRdb to the PCR reads, yields one record per CDR3 protein. Counted here are roughly 500,000 distinct CDR3 sequences, more than 9% occurring once; the ten biggest clones make up 2% to 2.5%. This clonotype has a count of ten or more. The antigen is undetermined. The chain links TRBV12-3 or TRBV12-4 to TRBJ1-5; D is unresolved. The origin of this receptor is a child aged 2-15 years with inherited bone marrow failure, due to receive a stem cell transplant. The sequencing here drew on PBMCs, taken before TCRalphabeta/CD19-depleted stem cell transplant. DNA for the CDR3: TGTGCCAGCAGTTTAGGGTTAGGCAATCAGCCCCAGCATTTT. Amino acid sequence: CASSLGLGNQPQHF.